The present TCR beta chain was sequenced within a study of T-cell reconstitution after alpha-beta-depleted transplantation in children. The CDR3 runs 13 residues. Germline V gene data show CDR1 as LNHDA and CDR2 as SQIVND (reference sequence). V trimming: 5 bases; J trimming: 6 bases; junction bases outside the gene matches: 3. Preparation of the TCRbeta library used unique molecular identifiers. TCRdb re-analysed the PCR reads in MiXCR, keeping a single row per CDR3 protein. Of 250,000 or so distinct CDR3 sequences listed, roughly 7.7% are singletons. The receptor was isolated from a male patient younger than 18 who had a stem cell transplant for acute lymphoblastic leukemia, so the T cells may come from the graft donor. This material consisted of PBMCs, mostly from graft donor cells, taken 180 days after TCRalphabeta/CD19-depleted stem cell transplant. V and J are TRBV19 and TRBJ2-1, with 8 bases fitting TRBD2. CDR3 nucleotide sequence: TGTGCCAGTAGTTACGGGGGGGCCAATGAGCAGTTCTTC. Translating gives CASSYGGANEQFF.